A single sample is the source of the 29 T cell receptor beta chains below, sequenced in a study of T-cell reconstitution after alpha-beta-depleted transplantation in children. A TCRbeta library incorporating unique molecular identifiers was prepared. TCRdb re-analysed the PCR reads in MiXCR, keeping a single row per CDR3 protein. The table lists about 980,000 distinct CDR3 sequences, under 30% of them singletons. The sequencing used PBMCs, mostly from graft donor cells, collected 360 days after TCRalphabeta/CD19-depleted stem cell transplant. The source of these receptors is a boy younger than two who had a stem cell transplant for SCID, so the T cells may come from the graft donor.

The rearrangement joins TRBV20-1 to TRBJ2-1; 10 bases fit TRBD2. V lost 6 bases to trimming and J lost 6 bases; unmatched junction nucleotides: 2. There are 12 residues in the CDR3. CDR1 DFQATT and CDR2 SNEGSKA come from the germline V gene (reference sequence). In DNA, the CDR3 is TGCAGTGCCCCTAGCGGGGGCAATGAGCAGTTCTTC. It encodes CSAPSGGNEQFF.

The J gene is TRBJ1-2, the V gene TRBV20-1; unclear D gene. Germline V gene sequence: CDR1 DFQATT, CDR2 SNEGSKA (reference sequence). V lost 3 bases and J lost 5, with 16 bases in between. The CDR3 runs to 14 residues. CDR3: CSASEKVSRYGYTF. The CDR3 nucleotides are TGCAGTGCTAGCGAAAAAGTTTCGCGGTATGGCTACACCTTC.

This clonotype has only a few counts. This chain links TRBV29-1 with TRBJ2-7, with D maybe TRBD2 (5 bases). V lost 6 bases, J lost 1 base, and 16 bases lay in between. From germline, CDR1 is SQVTM and CDR2 ANQGSEA. The CDR3 contains 14 residues. The CDR3 DNA sequence: TGCAGCGTCGGAAGGTTACGGGATTCCTACGAGCAGTACTTC. This sequence encodes CSVGRLRDSYEQYF.

This clonotype has only a few counts. The CDR3 region has the DNA TGCGCCAGCAGCCAACACGGACCGGACAATGACATTCAGTACTTC. Amino acid sequence: CASSQHGPDNDIQYF. The genes are TRBV5-1 and TRBJ2-4, with D possibly TRBD1 on 5 matching bases. V was pared by 4 bases and J by 8 bases, with 19 bases between. The CDR3 length is 15 residues. Germline V gives CDR1 SGHRS, CDR2 YFSETQ. Combining the CDR3 with reference TRBV5-1 and TRBJ2-4 gives the whole variable domain KAGVTQTPRYLIKTRGQQVTLSCSPISGHRSVSWYQQTPGQGLQFLFEYFSETQRNKGNFPGRFSGRQFSNSRSEMNVSTLELGDSALYLCASSQHGPDNDIQYFGAGTRLSVL.

In its sample, this clonotype was seen a few times. The V gene is TRBV19, the J gene TRBJ2-1; tentatively, D is TRBD1 (5 bases). The V end was cut by 4 bases, the J end by 8 bases, with 9 bases between. CDR3 length: 12 residues. Per germline, CDR1 LNHDA and CDR2 SQIVND (reference sequence). The CDR3 DNA follows: TGTGCCAGTAGTACTCAGGGATATGAGCAGTTCTTC. It translates to CASSTQGYEQFF.

The rearrangement joins TRBV6-2 or TRBV6-3 to TRBJ2-3; D is unclear. The CDR3 contains 13 residues. CDR1 MNHEY and CDR2 SVGEGT come from the germline V gene. V lost 2 bases to trimming and J lost 10 bases, with 13 bases between them. In DNA, the CDR3 is TGTGCCAGCAGTTACGATCGTAGGGATTCGCAGTATTTT. Residues: CASSYDRRDSQYF.

The chain couples TRBV29-1 to TRBJ2-7; the match to TRBD1 covers 7 bases. The CDR3 contains 12 residues. Trimming cost V 5 bases and J 2 bases; bases outside gene matches: 3. The germline gives CDR1 SQVTM, CDR2 ANQGSEA. The DNA of the CDR3 is TGCAGCGTTCTGGGGACAGCCTACGAGCAGTACTTC. This gives the protein CSVLGTAYEQYF.

The chain joins TRBV12-3 or TRBV12-4 to TRBJ1-5, with 8 nucleotides matching TRBD1. Losses at the gene ends were 7 bases for V and 6 bases for J; bases not matched to a gene: 14. The CDR3 covers 16 residues. CDR3 region: CASIRDQGAKGQPQHF. The CDR3 region has the DNA TGTGCCAGCATCAGAGATCAGGGGGCTAAGGGTCAGCCCCAGCATTTT.

The chain employs TRBV20-1 and TRBJ2-3; TRBD2 matches at 10 bases. Losses at the gene ends were 6 bases for V and 2 bases for J; bases not matched to a gene: 17. CDR3 length: 18 amino acids. Per germline, CDR1 DFQATT and CDR2 SNEGSKA (reference sequence). The CDR3 DNA reads as TGCAGTGCCTCTCCCCCTTATAGCGGGGGGCCGACCACAGATACGCAGTATTTT. It translates to CSASPPYSGGPTTDTQYF.

This clonotype has a handful of counts. This rearrangement joins TRBV28 to TRBJ2-5; the match to TRBD2 covers 7 bases. V gave up 3 bases and J gave up 2 bases; unmatched junction bases: 6. This CDR3 has 15 amino acids. The germline V gene has CDR1 MDHEN and CDR2 SYDVKM. The CDR3 coding sequence is TGTGCCAGCAGTTTTCATTCGGGGGGTCAAGAGACCCAGTACTTC. Translated: CASSFHSGGQETQYF.

In its sample, this clonotype was seen a few times. The rearrangement uses TRBV5-6 and TRBJ2-7; D perhaps matches TRBD1 (5 bases). This CDR3 is 13 amino acids long. Germline assignment: CDR1 SGHDT and CDR2 YYEEEE. The V and J ends lost 0 bases and 5 bases respectively, with 9 bases between them. The chain's CDR3 is CASSLVVTDEQYF. The CDR3, as DNA: TGTGCCAGCAGCTTGGTGGTGACAGACGAGCAGTACTTC.

The rearrangement joins TRBV27 to TRBJ2-3; D ambiguous. This CDR3 has 13 residues. The V end lost 3 bases, the J end lost 6 bases, and 10 bases lay between the germline ends. Germline V gene data show CDR1 as MNHEY and CDR2 as SMNVEV (reference sequence). CDR3 residues: CASSFIPPDTQYF. In DNA, the CDR3 is TGTGCCAGCAGTTTTATCCCGCCGGATACGCAGTATTTT.

This clonotype showed up just a few times. The chain employs TRBV7-8 and TRBJ2-3; unclear D gene. V shed 3 bases and J shed 6 bases, with 10 bases lying between them. CDR3 size: 13 residues. Germline loops: CDR1 SGHVS, CDR2 FQNEAQ. CDR3 in amino acids: CASSFGPSDTQYF. The CDR3 DNA reads as TGTGCCAGCAGCTTCGGCCCCTCCGATACGCAGTATTTT.

This clonotype was counted between two and nine times. CDR3 in amino acids: CASGSWPQHF. CDR3 sequence (DNA): TGTGCCAGCGGTTCTTGGCCCCAGCATTTT. V is TRBV6-6 and J is TRBJ1-5; no clear D gene. The CDR3 length is 10 residues. V gave up 8 bases and J gave up 9 bases, with 8 bases separating them. From germline, CDR1 is MNHNY and CDR2 SVGAGI (reference sequence).

The gene calls are TRBV9 and TRBJ2-2; 9 nucleotides agree with TRBD1. The germline V gene has CDR1 SGDLS and CDR2 YYNGEE. This CDR3 is built from 16 residues. The J segment lost 5 bases and the V segment lost 3 bases, leaving 8 bases of the junction unmatched. The CDR3: CASSGTGGSFTGELFF. CDR3 DNA: TGTGCCAGCAGCGGAACAGGGGGCAGTTTTACCGGGGAGCTGTTTTTT.

V gene TRBV2 combines with J gene TRBJ2-7; possible D gene TRBD1, 6 bases. CDR3 length equals 16 residues. V lost 6 bases and J 5 bases, leaving 23 bases between the germline ends. CDR1 is SNHLY, CDR2 FYNNEI, per germline. Here the CDR3 DNA reads TGTGCCAGCAGCTCCCGTACAGGGCTCAGATTCCACGAGCAGTACTTC. This gives the protein CASSSRTGLRFHEQYF.

The gene calls are TRBV12-3 or TRBV12-4 and TRBJ1-1; 12 bases line up with TRBD1. V shed 0 bases, J shed 11 bases, and the junction held 7 bases outside the gene matches. The CDR3 is made up of 15 amino acids. Here the CDR3 reads CASSLAGTGGPRAFF. CDR3 DNA: TGTGCCAGCAGTTTAGCGGGGACAGGGGGCCCCAGGGCTTTCTTT.

The genes are TRBV5-1 and TRBJ2-5, with a possible D match to TRBD1 (5 bases). CDR1 SGHRS and CDR2 YFSETQ come from the germline V gene. The germline V and J ends were trimmed by 2 bases and 4 bases, with 12 bases remaining between them. This CDR3 region has 14 residues. CDR3 DNA sequence: TGCGCCAGCAGCTTAGACAGCTCGGGAGAGACCCAGTACTTC. Encoded protein: CASSLDSSGETQYF.

This clonotype has a count of ten or more. V usage is TRBV6-1 and J usage is TRBJ2-1, with 14 bases that match TRBD2. The CDR3 extends over 17 amino acids. Germline CDR1 MNHNS, CDR2 SASEGT. The V and J ends lost 6 bases and 2 bases, in that order; junction bases with no gene match: 6. The CDR3: CASSPGTSGGPYNEQFF. As DNA, the CDR3 is TGTGCCAGCAGCCCGGGGACTAGCGGGGGCCCCTACAATGAGCAGTTCTTC.

This chain connects TRBV5-1 to TRBJ2-1; D might be TRBD1 or TRBD2, each matching 5 bases. V was trimmed by 7 bases and J by 4 bases, leaving 18 bases between them. This CDR3 region has 15 residues. Germline CDR1 is SGHRS and CDR2 is YFSETQ. The CDR3 nucleotides are TGCGCCAGCGGGACCCGGGTTCCAGGGTACAATGAGCAGTTCTTC. It is translated as CASGTRVPGYNEQFF.

The chain employs TRBV12-3 or TRBV12-4 and TRBJ2-2, with D possibly being TRBD1 (6 bases). The CDR3 has 14 amino acids. V was pared by 5 bases and J by 5 bases, with 12 bases between. This CDR3 reads CASSLNQGTGELFF. The CDR3 DNA follows: TGTGCCAGCAGTCTCAACCAGGGGACCGGGGAGCTGTTTTTT.

The chain recombines TRBV2 with TRBJ2-1; tentatively, D is TRBD1 (6 bases). This CDR3 region has 13 residues. Deletions cut 9 bases from V and 6 bases from J, with 15 bases between. Germline-derived CDR1 and CDR2 are SNHLY and FYNNEI. CDR3 protein: CARTGSPGNEQFF. Written as DNA, the CDR3 is TGTGCCAGAACAGGGAGTCCGGGCAATGAGCAGTTCTTC. Filled out from reference TRBV2 and TRBJ2-1, the complete variable domain reads EPEVTQTPSHQVTQMGQEVILRCVPISNHLYFYWYRQILGQKVEFLVSFYNNEISEKSEIFDDQFSVERPDGSNFTLKIRSTKLEDSAMYFCARTGSPGNEQFFGPGTRLTVL.

This clonotype was observed a few times. V and J are TRBV4-3 and TRBJ2-7, with D maybe TRBD1 (5 bases). CDR3 length equals 15 residues. CDR1 and CDR2 (germline): LGHNA, YSLEER. V gave up 4 bases and J gave up 7 bases, with 20 bases separating them. The CDR3 DNA reads TGCGCCAGCAGCCTTTACCCGCAGGGCCATTATGAGCAGTACTTC. Its translation: CASSLYPQGHYEQYF.

The gene calls are TRBV27 and TRBJ2-7, with a weak D call TRBD2 (6 bases). Germline CDR1 MNHEY, CDR2 SMNVEV (reference sequence). This CDR3 has 13 residues. The ends were cut back, 4 bases at V and 2 bases at J, with 9 bases in the middle. The CDR3 sequence is CASSWGLTYEQYF. CDR3 nucleotide sequence: TGTGCCAGCAGTTGGGGACTGACCTACGAGCAGTACTTC.

The CDR3 region is CSARDRHQANYGYTF. The CDR3 nucleotides read TGCAGTGCTAGAGATCGGCACCAAGCTAACTATGGCTACACCTTC. This chain joins TRBV20-1 and TRBJ1-2; D not certain. The CDR3 contains 15 residues. The V end lost 0 bases, the J end lost 0 bases, and 11 bases lay between the germline ends. The germline V gene encodes CDR1 DFQATT and CDR2 SNEGSKA (reference sequence).

There are a few counts of this clonotype. The rearrangement links TRBV2 to TRBJ2-2; TRBD2 matches at 7 bases. The CDR3 spans 15 residues. In germline, CDR1 is SNHLY, CDR2 FYNNEI. Germline trimming cut 5 bases from V and 1 base from J; bases unmatched to any gene: 4. The CDR3 here is CASSRQRGNTGELFF. CDR3 DNA: TGTGCCAGCAGTAGGCAGCGGGGGAACACCGGGGAGCTGTTTTTT.

J is TRBJ2-7 and V is TRBV4-2; D unclear. CDR3 size: 14 residues. V shed 4 bases and J shed 2 bases, with 12 bases lying between them. Germline CDR1 LGHNA, CDR2 YNFKEQ. CDR3 protein: CASSPAALAYEQYF. The CDR3 DNA reads TGTGCCAGCAGCCCCGCAGCTCTAGCCTACGAGCAGTACTTC.

This clonotype was found a few times. The V and J genes are TRBV7-8 and TRBJ2-3, with 8 bases aligning to TRBD1. Germline CDR1 is SGHVS and CDR2 is FQNEAQ. The CDR3 is made up of 14 amino acids. Germline trimming cut 2 bases from V and 5 bases from J; bases unmatched to any gene: 3. The CDR3 bases are TGTGCCAGCAGCTTACTCAGGGGGCAAGATACGCAGTATTTT. This gives the protein CASSLLRGQDTQYF.

The rearrangement joins TRBV18 to TRBJ1-1; D ambiguous. The CDR3 contains 13 residues. Trimming removed 5 bases at V and 11 bases at J, with 18 bases between. Germline values: CDR1 KGHSH, CDR2 LQKENI. CDR3: CASSKEDLIVAFF. CDR3 in DNA: TGTGCCAGCTCAAAGGAAGACCTGATTGTGGCTTTCTTT.